The clone carrying this T cell receptor beta chain has more than one count but fewer than ten. The data were taken from a study of early T cells in non-severe SARS-CoV-2 infection. The CDR3 totals 14 residues. Trimming shortened V by 3 bases and J by 2 bases, and 12 bases separated the two germline ends. Per germline, CDR1 SGDLS and CDR2 YYNGEE. TCRdb ran MiXCR on the 5' RACE reads and lists one entry per CDR3 protein. The table includes more than 55,000 distinct CDR3 sequences, about 12% detected once. The origin of this receptor is an adult who was a healthcare worker with PCR-confirmed SARS-CoV-2 infection or an uninfected control (not recorded which). The starting material was whole blood, obtained at baseline. The chain is built from TRBV9 and TRBJ2-7, with D unclear. The CDR3 DNA sequence: TGTGCCAGCAGCGGACTCCTGCCCCCCTACGAGCAGTACTTC. Translating gives CASSGLLPPYEQYF.